One and the same sample provided the 9 T cell receptor beta chains below, sequenced in a study of metastatic and nonmetastatic thyroid tumors. The entire patient cohort was treatment-naive prior to thyroid surgery. With MiXCR, TCRdb called clones anew from the PCR reads. The repertoire includes under 40,000 clones, approximately 16% of them detected once, and around 3.1% sits in the top ten. Sequences were obtained from blood. The receptors were gathered from a female donor with papillary thyroid cancer or a benign thyroid nodule (not recorded which). Some clones in this sample may be carry-over from other donors' samples.

In this sample, this clone turned up many times. The chain links TRBV14 to TRBJ2-1; 11 bases map to TRBD2. Germline values: CDR1 SGHDN, CDR2 FVKESK. There are 17 residues in the CDR3. With V trimmed by 3 bases and J by 1 base, 5 bases remained unmatched. CDR3 sequence: CASSQIGLAGSYNEQFF. CDR3 DNA sequence: TGTGCCAGCAGCCAGATCGGACTAGCGGGTTCCTACAATGAGCAGTTCTTC.

This clone was counted ten times or more. The rearrangement links TRBV6-4 to TRBJ2-3; possible D gene TRBD2, 6 bases. Germline CDR1 reads MRHNA; CDR2 reads SNTAGT. Trimming left V 3 bases short and J 6 bases short, with 16 bases between. There are 15 residues in the CDR3. The CDR3 sequence: CASSEVAEGSDTQYF. The CDR3 DNA sequence: TGTGCCAGCAGTGAGGTAGCGGAGGGCAGCGATACGCAGTATTTT.

In its sample, this clone was seen many times. The rearrangement joins TRBV6-6 to TRBJ2-5; 7 bases fit TRBD2. Trimming took 2 bases from V and 1 from J; bases not matched to a gene: 7. Looked up from germline, CDR1 is MNHNY and CDR2 is SVGAGI (reference sequence). This CDR3 has 16 residues. The CDR3 sequence: CASSYGWEGLQETQYF. DNA of the CDR3: TGTGCCAGCAGTTACGGGTGGGAGGGCCTCCAAGAGACCCAGTACTTC.

The rearrangement joins TRBV5-1 to TRBJ1-3; D uncertain. Trimming cost V 2 bases and J 0 bases, with 12 bases left between them. Germline V gives CDR1 SGHRS, CDR2 YFSETQ. The CDR3 length is 16 residues. The CDR3 loop reads CASSFKVGISGNTIYF. In nucleotides, the CDR3 is TGCGCCAGCAGCTTCAAAGTGGGGATCTCTGGAAACACCATATATTTT.

This clone is labeled as medium-sized. Written as DNA, the CDR3 is TGTGCCAGTAGTATTGGCCCTGGAAACACCATATATTTT. This codes for CASSIGPGNTIYF. The rearrangement joins TRBV19 to TRBJ1-3; no clear D gene. Germline CDR1 reads LNHDA; CDR2 reads SQIVND (reference sequence). V was shortened by 3 bases and J by 2 bases, with 5 bases between the two germline ends. The CDR3 runs to 13 residues.

There are many counts of this clone. A much larger clonotype is one base distant, so this may be a read error. The same CDR3 arises from other DNA sequences in this sample as well. J is TRBJ2-3 and V is TRBV18, with a possible D match to TRBD2 (6 bases). This CDR3 has 19 amino acids. Trimming took off 2 bases at V and 0 bases at J, with 21 bases between the two ends. Germline V gene sequence: CDR1 KGHSH, CDR2 LQKENI. The CDR3 DNA is TGTGCCAGCTCACCAAGGGACGGGACCAGCGGGCTCAGCACAGATACGCAGTATTTT. Its translation is CASSPRDGTSGLSTDTQYF.

The sample holds many counts of this clone. This chain connects TRBV6-1 to TRBJ2-2; possibly TRBD1 for D (6 bases). Trimming took off 5 bases at V and 4 bases at J, with 11 bases between the two ends. Per germline, CDR1 MNHNS and CDR2 SASEGT. This CDR3 has 14 amino acids. CDR3 residues: CASSFGQFTGELFF. In DNA form, the CDR3 reads TGTGCCAGCAGTTTTGGACAGTTCACCGGGGAGCTGTTTTTT.

This clone was found many times. The V gene is TRBV30, the J gene TRBJ1-1; D ambiguous. Germline V gene lookup returns CDR1 GTSNPN and CDR2 SVGIG (reference sequence). This CDR3 comprises 13 residues. Trimming removed 7 bases at V and 1 base at J, with 13 bases between. The CDR3 nucleotides are TGTGCCTCCGACACGGGGAGGAACACTGAAGCTTTCTTT. Amino acids: CASDTGRNTEAFF.

There are many counts of this clone. The CDR3 bases are TGCGCCAGCAGCTTGACTAGCGGGAACACCGGGGAGCTGTTTTTT. This sequence encodes CASSLTSGNTGELFF. The chain joins TRBV5-1 to TRBJ2-2; TRBD2 aligns across 8 bases. In germline, CDR1 is SGHRS, CDR2 YFSETQ. V shed 1 base, J shed 1 base, and the junction held 0 bases outside the gene matches. The CDR3 consists of 15 residues.